The present T cell receptor beta chain was sequenced within a study of beta chain features in type 1 diabetes (dated by TCRdb to the late 2010s). With regard to the full study: Mean age, gender distribution, total cell number and subset yield did not differ between patients and healthy donors. Across all samples, around 100 million sorted cells were examined, and cell number per subset correlated strongly with RNA yield. The study compared the TCRB repertoires of sorted circulating CD4+ T cell subsets in recently diagnosed type 1 diabetes patients with those in matched healthy donors. Naive and central memory subsets were obtained from all 28 donors, but regulatory and stem cell-like memory subsets were isolated from only 8 patients and about 8 healthy donors.

The entire amount of isolated RNA was reverse transcribed using the High Capacity cDNA Reverse Transcription Kit, so the sequenced TCRB transcripts were expressed ones. Deep immunoSEQ sequencing was applied to naive, central memory and regulatory T cell samples, giving an average of roughly 3.5 million total reads per sample. After sorted cells were lysed in RLT buffer, RNA was extracted with DNase-treated RNeasy Micro or Mini kits, with the choice depending on cell number. Each cell subset was processed separately to prevent cross-contamination, with patient and healthy donor samples processed together. Using the immunoSEQ multiplex PCR, TCRB sequences were amplified from cDNA into 87-bp fragments spanning the CDR3 region. The amplicons were sequenced using the Illumina HiSeq platform. The source study handled its data this way. PCR bias was computationally corrected using synthetic template baselines, reads within Hamming distance 2 were collapsed, and singletons that could not be merged were discarded. Reads were aligned against IMGT so that V, D and J genes, CDR3 length and insertions or deletions at six rearrangement sites could be assigned. Clonotype counts were normalized to sorted cell number within each subset before computing true diversity and Gini coefficients with the tcR R package. Repertoire sharing was quantified using the overlap coefficient calculated on TCRB nucleotide sequences. Imported from immuneACCESS, the table was reduced by TCRdb to in-frame sequences with V and J called. These copies leave out some clones; in studies compared against another copy, an unresolved V gene accounts for under half, and the cause of the remainder is not known. V, J and clone size reflect that table, while D and trimming were determined from the DNA. Across this sample there are around 70,000 clones, with 49% seen only once. The ten largest clones add up to 0.55% to 0.8% of the sample.

From each donor, a single peripheral blood sample of approximately 120 mL on average was drawn into heparinised tubes. Naive, central memory, regulatory and stem cell-like memory CD4+ T cells were sorted on a BD FACSAria II using a panel including CD45RO, CCR7, CD25, CD127, CD95 and CD27. Purity was above 98% for every sorted population. Right away, PBMCs were isolated by Lymphoprep density gradient centrifugation and were stained directly, with no culture step. To minimize batch effects, samples were stained and sorted in pairs, one healthy donor with one patient per experiment. This clone appeared a few times. The target of this receptor is not known. No clone much larger than this one lies a single base away; base qualities are absent. General conclusions and limits of the study: Type 1 diabetes patients showed a moderate but significant shortening of TCRB CDR3 length in all four CD4+ subsets. PCR may preferentially amplify shorter templates, but because patient and control samples were amplified and corrected together, any resulting skew would affect both groups equally. At VDJ recombination sites, patients with type 1 diabetes made fewer insertions and deleted more nucleotides, a pattern implying thymic rearrangement abnormalities. Because small numbers of individuals were included in the HLA sub-analyses, any influence of HLA type on TCRB rearrangement was left unresolved. Naive, central memory and regulatory TCRB repertoires appeared to be more alike among patients than among healthy donors. Because cDNA was sequenced instead of genomic DNA, activated cells with high expression could be over-represented, although the groups did not differ in activation or CD3 levels.

This TCR was recovered from a man aged 25 to 40 with type 1 diabetes. The specimen was central memory CD4+ T cells from blood.

At the DNA level, the sequence is TGTGCCAGCAGCTTGGGACTAGCGCCCGGGGAGCAGTTCTTC. Translated, this is CASSLGLAPGEQFF. Here the chain combines TRBV5-5 and TRBJ2-1, and TRBD2 matches 8 of the central bases. According to the germline V gene (reference sequence), CDR1 reads SGHKS and CDR2 reads YYEKEE. Germline trimming amounts to 0 bases on V and 10 bases on J, with 6 as the count of junction bases outside the gene matches. The CDR3 runs 14 residues from the cysteine to the phenylalanine. The entry retains the CDR3 DNA only, 42 bases that are in frame from base 1.